The sequence of this T cell receptor beta chain was determined in a study of blood T cell repertoires in COVID-19. About the research overall: The origin of the acute and convalescent COVID-19 samples was the United States, Italy and Spain. PBMCs, B-cell-depleted T cells, or T cells were the source of the cDNA or gDNA that made up the material.

All enrollees were about 18 to 100 years old and from about 24 US areas. This CDR3 comprises 16 residues. V was clipped by 5 bases and J by 2 bases, with 18 bases between them. In germline, CDR1 is MNHEY, CDR2 SVGEGT. Authors' methods: For nucleated cells, counts were estimated from reference gene primer amplification. Libraries were prepared by immunoSEQ multiplex PCR; TCRdb keeps only in-frame clonotypes and omits some of them. Clone size and the V and J calls come from that table; the DNA yielded D and trimming. The table includes fewer than 500,000 clones, 85% to 90% detected once. The sequencing input was PBMCs or T cells enriched from blood (not recorded which). This sequence originates from a woman aged 30 to 39 with acute COVID-19. This chain joins TRBV6-2 or TRBV6-3 and TRBJ1-1, with a possible D match to TRBD1 (5 bases). The CDR3 here is CASSSERRGINTEAFF. The CDR3 coding sequence is TGTGCCAGCAGTAGTGAGCGACGGGGGATAAACACTGAAGCTTTCTTT.